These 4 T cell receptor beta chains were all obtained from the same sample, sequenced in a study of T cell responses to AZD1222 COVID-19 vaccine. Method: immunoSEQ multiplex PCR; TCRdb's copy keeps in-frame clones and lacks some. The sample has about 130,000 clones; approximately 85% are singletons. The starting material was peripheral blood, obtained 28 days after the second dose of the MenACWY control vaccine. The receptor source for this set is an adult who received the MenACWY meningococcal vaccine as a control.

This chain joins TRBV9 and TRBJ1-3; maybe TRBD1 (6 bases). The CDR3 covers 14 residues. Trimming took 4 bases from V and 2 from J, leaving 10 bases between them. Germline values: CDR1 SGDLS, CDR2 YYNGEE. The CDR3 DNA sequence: TGTGCCAGCAGCACGGGGGCTACTGGAAACACCATATATTTT. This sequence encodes CASSTGATGNTIYF.

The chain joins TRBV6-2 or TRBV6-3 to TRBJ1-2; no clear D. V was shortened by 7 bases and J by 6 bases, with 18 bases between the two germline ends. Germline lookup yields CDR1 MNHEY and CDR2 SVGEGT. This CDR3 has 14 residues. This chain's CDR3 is CASTPQFRGNGYTF. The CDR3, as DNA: TGTGCCAGCACCCCACAGTTTAGAGGCAATGGCTACACCTTC.

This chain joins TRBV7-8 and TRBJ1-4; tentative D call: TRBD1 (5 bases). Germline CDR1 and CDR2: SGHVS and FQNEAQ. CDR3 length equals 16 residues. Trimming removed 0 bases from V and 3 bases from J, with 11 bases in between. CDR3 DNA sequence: TGTGCCAGCAGCTTAGCCCCGCGACAGCCTAATGAAAAACTGTTTTTT. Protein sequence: CASSLAPRQPNEKLFF.

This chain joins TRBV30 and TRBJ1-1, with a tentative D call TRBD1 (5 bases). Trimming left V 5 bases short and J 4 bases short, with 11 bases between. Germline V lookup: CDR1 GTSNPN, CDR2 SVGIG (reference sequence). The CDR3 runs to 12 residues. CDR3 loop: CAWGPGITEAFF. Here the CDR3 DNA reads TGTGCCTGGGGACCAGGGATCACTGAAGCTTTCTTT.